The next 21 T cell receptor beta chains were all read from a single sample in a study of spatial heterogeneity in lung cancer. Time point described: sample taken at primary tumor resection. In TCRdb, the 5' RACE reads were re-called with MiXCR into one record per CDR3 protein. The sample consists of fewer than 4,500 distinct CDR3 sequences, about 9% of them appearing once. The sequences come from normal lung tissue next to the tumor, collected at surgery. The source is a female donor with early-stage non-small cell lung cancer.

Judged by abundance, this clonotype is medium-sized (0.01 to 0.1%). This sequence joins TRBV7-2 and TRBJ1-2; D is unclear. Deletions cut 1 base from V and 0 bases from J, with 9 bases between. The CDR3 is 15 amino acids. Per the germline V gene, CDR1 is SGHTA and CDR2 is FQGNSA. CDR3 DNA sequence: TGTGCCAGCAGCTTAGACAGACAAGCTAACTATGGCTACACCTTC. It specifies CASSLDRQANYGYTF.

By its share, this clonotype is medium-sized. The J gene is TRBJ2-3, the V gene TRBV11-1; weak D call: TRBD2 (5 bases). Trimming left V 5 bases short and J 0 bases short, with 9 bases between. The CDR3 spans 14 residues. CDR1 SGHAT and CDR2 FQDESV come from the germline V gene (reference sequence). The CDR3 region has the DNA TGTGCCAGCAGCCCGAGGACTAGCACAGATACGCAGTATTTT. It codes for CASSPRTSTDTQYF.

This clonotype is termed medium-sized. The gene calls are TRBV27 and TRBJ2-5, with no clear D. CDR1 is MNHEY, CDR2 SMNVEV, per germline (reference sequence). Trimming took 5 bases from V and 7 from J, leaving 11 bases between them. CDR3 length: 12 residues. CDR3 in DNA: TGTGCCAGCAGTCGAGAGCTGGGGACCCAGTACTTC. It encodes CASSRELGTQYF.

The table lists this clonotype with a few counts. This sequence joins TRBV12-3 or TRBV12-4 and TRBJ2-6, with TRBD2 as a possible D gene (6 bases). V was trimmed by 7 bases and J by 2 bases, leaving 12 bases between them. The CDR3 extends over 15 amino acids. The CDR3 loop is CASTPSGAGANVLTF. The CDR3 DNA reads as TGTGCCAGCACCCCTTCGGGGGCTGGGGCCAACGTCCTGACTTTC.

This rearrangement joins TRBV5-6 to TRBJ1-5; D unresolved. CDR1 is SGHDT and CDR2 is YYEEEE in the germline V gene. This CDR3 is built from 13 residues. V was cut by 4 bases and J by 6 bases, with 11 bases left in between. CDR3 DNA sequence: TGTGCCAGCAGCGTTTCAAGGATTCAGCCCCAGCATTTT. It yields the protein CASSVSRIQPQHF.

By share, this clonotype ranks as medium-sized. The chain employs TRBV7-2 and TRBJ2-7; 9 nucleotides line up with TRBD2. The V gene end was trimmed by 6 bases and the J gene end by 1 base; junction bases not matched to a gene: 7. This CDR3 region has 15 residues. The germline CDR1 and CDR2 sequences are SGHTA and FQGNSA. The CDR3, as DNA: TGTGCCAGCAGTCCTAGCGGGACTACGTCCTACGAGCAGTACTTC. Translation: CASSPSGTTSYEQYF.

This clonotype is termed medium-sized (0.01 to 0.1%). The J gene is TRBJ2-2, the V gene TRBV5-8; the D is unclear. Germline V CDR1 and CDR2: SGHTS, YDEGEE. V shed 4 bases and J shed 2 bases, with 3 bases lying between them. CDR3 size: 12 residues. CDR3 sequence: CASSRNTGELFF. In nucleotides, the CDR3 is TGTGCCAGCAGCCGTAACACCGGGGAGCTGTTTTTT.

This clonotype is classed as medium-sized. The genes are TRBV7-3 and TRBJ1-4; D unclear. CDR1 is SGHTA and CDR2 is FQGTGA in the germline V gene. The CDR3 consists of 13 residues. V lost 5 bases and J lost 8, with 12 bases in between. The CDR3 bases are TGTGCCAGCAGCACGGGAGCTGGAGAAAAACTGTTTTTT. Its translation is CASSTGAGEKLFF.

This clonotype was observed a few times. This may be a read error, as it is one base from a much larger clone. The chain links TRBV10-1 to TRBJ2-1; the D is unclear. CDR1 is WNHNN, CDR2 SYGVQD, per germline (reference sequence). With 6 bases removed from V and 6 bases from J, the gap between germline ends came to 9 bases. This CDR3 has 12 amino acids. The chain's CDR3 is CASSRNFNEQFF. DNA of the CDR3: TGCGCCAGCAGCAGGAATTTCAATGAGCAGTTCTTC.

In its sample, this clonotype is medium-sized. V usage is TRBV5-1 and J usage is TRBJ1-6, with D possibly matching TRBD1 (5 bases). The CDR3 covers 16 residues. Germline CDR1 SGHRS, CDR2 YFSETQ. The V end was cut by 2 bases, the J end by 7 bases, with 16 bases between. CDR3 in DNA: TGCGCCAGCAGCTTTTCAGGAGGGGAAGGCAATTCACCCCTCCACTTT. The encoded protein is CASSFSGGEGNSPLHF.

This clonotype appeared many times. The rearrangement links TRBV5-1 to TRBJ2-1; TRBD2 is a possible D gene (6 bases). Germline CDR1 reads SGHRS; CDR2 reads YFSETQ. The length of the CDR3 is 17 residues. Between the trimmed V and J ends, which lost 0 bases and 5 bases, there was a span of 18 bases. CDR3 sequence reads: CASSLGGAQSAHNEQFF. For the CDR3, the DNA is TGCGCCAGCAGCTTGGGCGGGGCACAAAGCGCCCACAATGAGCAGTTCTTC.

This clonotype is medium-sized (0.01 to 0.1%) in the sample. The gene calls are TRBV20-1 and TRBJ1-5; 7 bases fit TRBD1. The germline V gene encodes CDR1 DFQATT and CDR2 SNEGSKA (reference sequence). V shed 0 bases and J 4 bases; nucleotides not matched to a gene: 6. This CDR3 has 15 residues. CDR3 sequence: CSARDQQGQNQPQHF. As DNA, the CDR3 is TGCAGTGCTAGAGATCAACAGGGGCAGAATCAGCCCCAGCATTTT.

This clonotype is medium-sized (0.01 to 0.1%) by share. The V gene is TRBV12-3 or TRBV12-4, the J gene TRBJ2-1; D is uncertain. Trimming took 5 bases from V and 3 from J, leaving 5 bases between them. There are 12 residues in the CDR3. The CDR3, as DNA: TGTGCCAGCAGTCTCGGCTACAATGAGCAGTTCTTC. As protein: CASSLGYNEQFF.

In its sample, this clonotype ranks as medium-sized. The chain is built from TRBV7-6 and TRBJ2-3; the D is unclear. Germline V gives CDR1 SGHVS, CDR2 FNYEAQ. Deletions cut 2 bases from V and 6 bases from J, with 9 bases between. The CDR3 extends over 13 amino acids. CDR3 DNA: TGTGCCAGCAGCTTAAGCCCCGTGGATACGCAGTATTTT. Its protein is CASSLSPVDTQYF.

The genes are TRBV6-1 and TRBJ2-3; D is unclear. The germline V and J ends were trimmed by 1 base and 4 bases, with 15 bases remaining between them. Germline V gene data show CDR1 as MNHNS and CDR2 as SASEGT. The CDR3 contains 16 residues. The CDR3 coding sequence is TGTGCCAGCAGTGAAGGCTCAGTCGCCGGGTCAGATACGCAGTATTTT. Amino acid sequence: CASSEGSVAGSDTQYF.

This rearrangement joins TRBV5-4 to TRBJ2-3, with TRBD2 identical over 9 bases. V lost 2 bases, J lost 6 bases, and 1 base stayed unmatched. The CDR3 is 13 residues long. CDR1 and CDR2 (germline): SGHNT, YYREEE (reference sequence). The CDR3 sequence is CASSFSGGDTQYF. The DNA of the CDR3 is TGTGCCAGCAGCTTCAGCGGGGGGGATACGCAGTATTTT. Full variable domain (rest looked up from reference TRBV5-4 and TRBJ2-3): ETGVTQSPTHLIKTRGQQVTLRCSSQSGHNTVSWYQQALGQGPQFIFQYYREEENGRGNFPPRFSGLQFPNYSSELNVNALELDDSALYLCASSFSGGDTQYFGPGTRLTVL.

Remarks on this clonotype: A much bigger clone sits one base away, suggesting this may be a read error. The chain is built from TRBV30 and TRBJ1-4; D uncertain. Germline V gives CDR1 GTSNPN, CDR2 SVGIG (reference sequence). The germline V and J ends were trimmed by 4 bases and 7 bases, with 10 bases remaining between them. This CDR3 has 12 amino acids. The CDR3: CAWNGPSEKLFF. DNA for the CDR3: TGTGCCTGGAACGGGCCGAGTGAAAAACTGTTTTTT.

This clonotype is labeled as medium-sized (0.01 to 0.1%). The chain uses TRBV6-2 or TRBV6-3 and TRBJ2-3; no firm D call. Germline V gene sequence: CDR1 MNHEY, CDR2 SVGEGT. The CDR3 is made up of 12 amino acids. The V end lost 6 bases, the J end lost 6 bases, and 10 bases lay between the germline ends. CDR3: CASSRTPDTQYF. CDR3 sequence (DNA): TGTGCCAGCAGCCGAACTCCGGATACGCAGTATTTT.

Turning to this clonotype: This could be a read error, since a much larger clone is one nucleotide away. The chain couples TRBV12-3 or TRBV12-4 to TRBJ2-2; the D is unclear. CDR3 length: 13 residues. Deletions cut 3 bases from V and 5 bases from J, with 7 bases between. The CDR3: CASSFARTGELFF. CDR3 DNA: TGTGCCAGCAGTTTTGCCAGAACCGGGGAGCTGTTTTTT.

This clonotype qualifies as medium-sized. The CDR3 nucleotides are TGTGCCAGCAGCCAGGGACTAGCGGGAGGGCTTGAATCCTACGAGCAGTACTTC. It specifies CASSQGLAGGLESYEQYF. The chain employs TRBV7-6 and TRBJ2-7; 16 positions match TRBD2. Germline V CDR1 and CDR2: SGHVS, FNYEAQ. The J segment lost 1 base and the V segment lost 5 bases, leaving 8 bases of the junction unmatched. The CDR3 extends over 18 amino acids.

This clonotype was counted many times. CDR3 in amino acids: CSGTLAGGSEQYF. CDR3 DNA: TGCAGCGGCACACTAGCGGGAGGTTCCGAGCAGTACTTC. This sequence joins TRBV29-1 and TRBJ2-7; 12 bases match TRBD2. J gave up 6 bases and V 7 bases, and 7 bases lay outside the gene matches. The CDR3 extends over 13 amino acids. CDR1 is SQVTM and CDR2 is ANQGSEA in the germline V gene.